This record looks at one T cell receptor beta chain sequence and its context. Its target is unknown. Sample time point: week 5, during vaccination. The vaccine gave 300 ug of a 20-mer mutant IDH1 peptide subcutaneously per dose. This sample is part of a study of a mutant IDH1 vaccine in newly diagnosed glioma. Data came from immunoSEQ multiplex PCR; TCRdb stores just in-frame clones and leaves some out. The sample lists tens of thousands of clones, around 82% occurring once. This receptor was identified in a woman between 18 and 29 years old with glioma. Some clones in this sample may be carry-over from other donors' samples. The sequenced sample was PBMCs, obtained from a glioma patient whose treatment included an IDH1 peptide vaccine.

Here the CDR3 reads CSAMDRTEAFF. For the CDR3, the DNA is TGCAGTGCTATGGACCGCACTGAAGCTTTCTTT. The V call is TRBV20-1, the J call TRBJ1-1, with D unresolved. The V end was cut by 4 bases, the J end by 4 bases, with 7 bases between. Germline CDR1 is DFQATT and CDR2 is SNEGSKA (reference sequence). The CDR3 is 11 amino acids.